The 20 T cell receptor beta chains below all came from one sample that was sequenced in a study of blood T cell repertoires in COVID-19. Sequencing was performed with immunoSEQ multiplex PCR; in TCRdb, only in-frame clones are kept and a portion is missing. The table records just over 90,000 clones, more than 75% of them present only once. The sequencing input was peripheral blood. The receptors come from a man aged 70-80 years with acute or convalescent COVID-19.

The chain recombines TRBV7-9 with TRBJ1-2; 7 nucleotides align to TRBD1. The CDR3 runs to 17 residues. Trimming at V came to 1 base and at J to 3 bases, leaving 11 bases not matched to a gene. Germline loops: CDR1 SEHNR, CDR2 FQNEAQ (reference sequence). Here the CDR3 reads CASSLGQGLVGDYGYTF. In DNA form, the CDR3 reads TGTGCCAGCAGCTTAGGACAGGGATTGGTCGGGGACTATGGCTACACCTTC.

The chain joins TRBV5-4 to TRBJ2-5; 10 bases align to TRBD1. Germline V gene lookup returns CDR1 SGHNT and CDR2 YYREEE (reference sequence). V lost 0 bases, J lost 5 bases, and 4 bases stayed unmatched. This CDR3 spans 15 amino acids. CDR3 sequence: CASSLETGGGETQYF. The CDR3 coding sequence is TGTGCCAGCAGCTTGGAGACAGGGGGCGGTGAGACCCAGTACTTC.

The chain employs TRBV28 and TRBJ2-7; TRBD2 might be the D (6 bases). This CDR3 is built from 15 residues. The germline CDR1 and CDR2 sequences are MDHEN and SYDVKM. V lost 4 bases and J 0 bases, leaving 13 bases between the germline ends. For the CDR3, the DNA is TGTGCCAGCAGTTCCCCTGCTAGCGACTCCTACGAGCAGTACTTC. Amino acids: CASSSPASDSYEQYF.

The chain is built from TRBV6-5 and TRBJ2-2, with D possibly TRBD2 on 5 matching bases. CDR1 is MNHEY, CDR2 SVGAGI, per germline. This CDR3 comprises 15 residues. Trimming removed 3 bases from V and 7 bases from J, with 15 bases in between. The CDR3 loop is CASSYEGSDNGELFF. CDR3 sequence (DNA): TGTGCCAGCAGTTATGAGGGCTCGGATAACGGGGAGCTGTTTTTT.

This chain links TRBV5-5 with TRBJ1-2; TRBD1 aligns across 8 bases. V was clipped by 4 bases and J by 6 bases; unmatched bases: 5. The CDR3 extends over 13 amino acids. CDR1 SGHKS and CDR2 YYEKEE come from the germline V gene (reference sequence). The CDR3, as DNA: TGTGCCAGCAGCGTAGGACAGGGTGATGGCTACACCTTC. Encoded protein: CASSVGQGDGYTF.

This sequence joins TRBV11-2 and TRBJ2-7; 9 nucleotides line up with TRBD1. CDR1 and CDR2 from the germline V gene are SGHAT and FQNNGV. This CDR3 contains 17 residues. Losses at the gene ends were 0 bases for V and 3 bases for J; bases not matched to a gene: 9. CDR3: CASSLEWDGTGIYEQYF. The CDR3 coding sequence is TGTGCCAGCAGCTTAGAATGGGACGGGACAGGGATCTACGAGCAGTACTTC.

Points on this clone: Other DNA sequences in the sample encode the same CDR3. The V call is TRBV19, the J call TRBJ2-7; 9 bases are shared with TRBD1. Looked up from germline, CDR1 is LNHDA and CDR2 is SQIVND (reference sequence). This CDR3 is 14 amino acids long. After removal of 3 bases from V and 1 base from J, the junction contained 1 base not matched to a gene. In nucleotides, the CDR3 is TGTGCCAGTAGTATCGGGACAGGGTCCTACGAGCAGTACTTC. Encoded protein: CASSIGTGSYEQYF.

The chain is built from TRBV28 and TRBJ2-7; 11 bases are shared with TRBD1. The CDR3 consists of 17 residues. Germline lookup yields CDR1 MDHEN and CDR2 SYDVKM. With V trimmed by 5 bases and J by 4 bases, 13 bases remained unmatched. The CDR3 DNA is TGTGCCAGCAGTATCATTGGCCTGGGACAGGGGGTGTACGAGCAGTACTTC. Its protein product is CASSIIGLGQGVYEQYF.

This clone was counted a few times. The J gene is TRBJ1-2, the V gene TRBV23-1; a weak D match, TRBD1 (5 bases). TRBV23-1 is an ORF; its function is uncertain. CDR3 length: 17 amino acids. With 3 bases removed from V and 0 bases from J, the gap between germline ends came to 17 bases. CDR3 sequence reads: CASSHLGLTATNYGYTF. CDR3 coding DNA: TGCGCCAGCAGTCACCTGGGACTGACAGCTACTAACTATGGCTACACCTTC.

This chain links TRBV5-4 with TRBJ1-3; 7 bases are shared with TRBD1. The trim removed 3 bases at V and 4 bases at J, leaving 4 bases unmatched. Looked up from germline, CDR1 is SGHNT and CDR2 is YYREEE (reference sequence). The CDR3 totals 14 residues. The CDR3 spells CASSSDRVGNTIYF. In DNA, the CDR3 is TGTGCCAGCAGCTCAGACAGGGTAGGAAACACCATATATTTT. Complete variable domain (other parts from reference TRBV5-4 and TRBJ1-3): ETGVTQSPTHLIKTRGQQVTLRCSSQSGHNTVSWYQQALGQGPQFIFQYYREEENGRGNFPPRFSGLQFPNYSSELNVNALELDDSALYLCASSSDRVGNTIYFGEGSWLTVV.

This clone occurred once. The chain carries TRBV27 and TRBJ1-5; 11 nucleotides match TRBD1. Unmatched junction bases numbered 10, after V lost 6 bases and J lost 0 bases. The CDR3 runs 18 residues. The germline CDR1 and CDR2 sequences are MNHEY and SMNVEV (reference sequence). The CDR3 spells CASRPGTGGPISNQPQHF. CDR3 nucleotides: TGTGCCAGCAGGCCGGGGACAGGGGGTCCTATTAGCAATCAGCCCCAGCATTTT.

V gene TRBV4-1 combines with J gene TRBJ1-3; unclear D gene. With 5 bases removed from V and 0 bases from J, the gap between germline ends came to 5 bases. CDR3 length: 13 residues. Germline CDR1 is MGHRA and CDR2 is YSYEKL. This CDR3 reads CASSVNSGNTIYF. The CDR3 DNA sequence: TGCGCCAGCAGCGTCAACTCTGGAAACACCATATATTTT.

The rearrangement links TRBV6-4 to TRBJ2-5; the match to TRBD1 covers 7 bases. The germline gives CDR1 MRHNA, CDR2 SNTAGT. With 3 bases clipped from V and 1 base from J, the junction kept 8 bases outside the gene matches. The CDR3 sequence is 16 residues long. CDR3 sequence reads: CASSERQGRLQETQYF. The CDR3 region has the DNA TGTGCCAGCAGTGAAAGACAGGGAAGGCTCCAAGAGACCCAGTACTTC.

Turning to this clone: This CDR3 is also generated by other DNA sequences in the sample. The CDR3 sequence is CASSLGAGGTDTQYF. Here the CDR3 DNA reads TGCGCCAGCAGCTTGGGGGCAGGGGGCACAGATACGCAGTATTTT. V and J are TRBV5-1 and TRBJ2-3, with a possible D match to TRBD1 (6 bases). V lost 0 bases to trimming and J lost 1 base, with 9 bases between them. Per germline, CDR1 SGHRS and CDR2 YFSETQ. The CDR3 extends over 15 amino acids.

For the CDR3, the DNA is TGTGCCAGCAGTTCAGGATCCGGGACAGGGAGCTACGAGCAGTACTTC. Translated: CASSSGSGTGSYEQYF. This chain connects TRBV28 to TRBJ2-7, with TRBD1 matching 9 bases. V gave up 4 bases and J gave up 3 bases; unmatched junction bases: 10. CDR3 length: 16 residues. Germline-derived CDR1 and CDR2 are MDHEN and SYDVKM.

This clone was seen once. The chain carries TRBV24-1 and TRBJ2-5; 10 bases map to TRBD1. Trimming at V came to 4 bases and at J to 3 bases, leaving 4 bases not matched to a gene. Germline V CDR1 and CDR2: KGHDR, SFDVKD. There are 15 residues in the CDR3. For the CDR3, the DNA is TGTGCCACCAGTGACCCGGGACAGGGGAAAGAGACCCAGTACTTC. Amino acids: CATSDPGQGKETQYF.

The genes are TRBV7-8 and TRBJ1-5; tentative D call: TRBD1 (5 bases). The CDR3 loop spans 14 amino acids. Germline CDR1 SGHVS, CDR2 FQNEAQ. V gave up 2 bases and J gave up 5 bases, with 10 bases separating them. The CDR3 spells CASSLTDSYQPQHF. CDR3 bases: TGTGCCAGCAGCTTAACTGACAGCTATCAGCCCCAGCATTTT.

The rearrangement uses TRBV6-4 and TRBJ2-2; 9 nucleotides match TRBD2. This CDR3 contains 14 residues. Trimming at V came to 5 bases and at J to 5 bases, leaving 3 bases not matched to a gene. Per the germline V gene, CDR1 is MRHNA and CDR2 is SNTAGT. CDR3 sequence (DNA): TGTGCCAGCAGTCAGCTAGCGGGGACCGGGGAGCTGTTTTTT. Translated: CASSQLAGTGELFF.

V usage is TRBV7-3 and J usage is TRBJ1-1, with D tentatively TRBD1 (5 bases). V was shortened by 5 bases and J by 1 base, with 11 bases between the two germline ends. The CDR3 totals 14 residues. Germline V gene data show CDR1 as SGHTA and CDR2 as FQGTGA. CDR3: CASSLGTENTEAFF. The CDR3 region has the DNA TGTGCCAGCAGCCTCGGGACTGAGAACACTGAAGCTTTCTTT.

The rearrangement uses TRBV2 and TRBJ2-7; 8 bases align to TRBD2. The CDR3 runs to 15 residues. Germline lookup yields CDR1 SNHLY and CDR2 FYNNEI. V lost 6 bases and J lost 0; bases outside the gene matches: 7. The CDR3 loop reads CASSTTAGGSYEQYV. CDR3 in DNA: TGTGCCAGCAGCACAACGGCGGGGGGCTCCTACGAGCAGTACGTC.